Presented here are 21 T cell receptor beta chains from one specimen sequenced in a study of cytomegalovirus exposure and HLA in healthy donors (dated by TCRdb to about 2017). The library relied on the immunoSEQ multiplex PCR assay. For the multiplex PCR, a mixture combining 60 forward primers for TCR Vbeta segments and 13 reverse primers for TCR Jbeta segments was used. TCRdb holds this immuneACCESS table with in-frame rearrangements only. Some clones are missing; in checked studies, unresolved V genes explain under half, and the rest has no known cause. The sample table holds tens of thousands of clones. About 6.4% of the sample is held by the ten biggest clonotypes. Sequencing was carried out using PBMCs. These receptors originate from a human donor in good health.

In nucleotides, the CDR3 is TGTGCCACCAAGGGGGGGTCGAACACCGGGGAGCTGTTTTTT. Translated: CATKGGSNTGELFF. The chain recombines TRBV6-5 with TRBJ2-2; possibly TRBD2 for D (7 bases). V was trimmed by 10 bases and J by 0 bases, leaving 12 bases between them. Looked up from germline, CDR1 is MNHEY and CDR2 is SVGAGI. CDR3 length equals 14 residues.

The chain carries TRBV6-1 and TRBJ2-7; D is unclear. CDR1 MNHNS and CDR2 SASEGT come from the germline V gene. Trimming took 7 bases from V and 0 from J, leaving 13 bases between them. The CDR3 sequence is 14 residues long. The CDR3 DNA reads TGTGCCAGCATCCGGCAGGCCTCCTCCTACGAGCAGTACTTC. The encoded protein is CASIRQASSYEQYF.

The chain employs TRBV2 and TRBJ1-1, with D perhaps matching TRBD1 (6 bases). The CDR3 has 12 residues. V dropped 8 bases and J dropped 3 bases, with 10 bases sitting between them. Germline V gene sequence: CDR1 SNHLY, CDR2 FYNNEI. The CDR3 loop reads CASSRGYTEAFF. Written as DNA, the CDR3 is TGTGCCAGCTCCAGGGGATACACTGAAGCTTTCTTT.

J is TRBJ1-2 and V is TRBV5-6, with D possibly matching TRBD1 (6 bases). Germline loops: CDR1 SGHDT, CDR2 YYEEEE. The CDR3 covers 15 residues. With 1 base removed from V and 5 bases from J, the gap between germline ends came to 15 bases. The CDR3 sequence is CASSLWDTEGYGYTF. The CDR3 nucleotides read TGTGCCAGCAGCTTGTGGGACACTGAGGGGTATGGCTACACCTTC.

This rearrangement joins TRBV19 to TRBJ2-1; 9 bases align to TRBD1. CDR3 length: 15 amino acids. From germline, CDR1 is LNHDA and CDR2 SQIVND (reference sequence). Germline trimming cut 7 bases from V and 1 base from J; bases unmatched to any gene: 5. The CDR3 coding sequence is TGTGCCAGTACCTGGGACAGGGCTTCCTACAATGAGCAGTTCTTC. Its protein product is CASTWDRASYNEQFF.

The rearrangement links TRBV4-1 to TRBJ2-7; no reliable D call. V gave up 3 bases and J gave up 5 bases, with 8 bases separating them. This CDR3 spans 12 amino acids. Germline V gene sequence: CDR1 MGHRA, CDR2 YSYEKL. DNA for the CDR3: TGCGCCAGCAGCCATGTTCTAGACGAGCAGTACTTC. Its protein is CASSHVLDEQYF.

CDR3: CASSWDRGSNEKLFF. The CDR3 DNA reads as TGTGCCAGCAGCTGGGACAGGGGGAGCAATGAAAAACTGTTTTTT. The chain combines TRBV7-8 with TRBJ1-4, with 11 bases aligning to TRBD1. With V trimmed by 4 bases and J by 5 bases, 3 bases remained unmatched. This CDR3 is built from 15 residues. Germline V gene lookup returns CDR1 SGHVS and CDR2 FQNEAQ. Looking up the rest from reference TRBV7-8 and TRBJ1-4 gives the full variable domain: GAGVSQSPRYKVAKRGQDVALRCDPISGHVSLFWYQQALGQGPEFLTYFQNEAQLDKSGLPSDRFFAERPEGSVSTLKIQRTQQEDSAVYLCASSWDRGSNEKLFFGSGTQLSVL.

The chain links TRBV18 to TRBJ1-2; 9 bases are a match to TRBD1. The junction had 6 bases not matched to a gene; V was cut back by 3 bases and J by 4 bases. The CDR3 contains 15 residues. Germline values: CDR1 KGHSH, CDR2 LQKENI. In DNA, the CDR3 is TGTGCCAGCTCACCGGCCGGGACAGGGAGCTATGGCTACACCTTC. Protein: CASSPAGTGSYGYTF. The full variable domain, in which reference TRBV18 and TRBJ1-2 provide the parts outside the CDR3, is NAGVMQNPRHLVRRRGQEARLRCSPMKGHSHVYWYRQLPEEGLKFMVYLQKENIIDESGMPKERFSAEFPKEGPSILRIQQVVRGDSAAYFCASSPAGTGSYGYTFGSGTRLTVV.

This chain connects TRBV29-1 to TRBJ2-3; TRBD1 is a possible D gene (6 bases). Between the trimmed V and J ends, which lost 1 base and 4 bases, there was a span of 15 bases. CDR3 size: 15 residues. Germline V gene sequence: CDR1 SQVTM, CDR2 ANQGSEA. The chain's CDR3 is CSVEGGQGWADTQYF. CDR3 bases: TGCAGCGTTGAAGGAGGCCAGGGGTGGGCAGATACGCAGTATTTT.

The gene calls are TRBV6-4 and TRBJ1-5, with 10 bases aligning to TRBD1. The CDR3 has 15 amino acids. V lost 5 bases and J lost 9; bases outside the gene matches: 10. Germline CDR1 is MRHNA and CDR2 is SNTAGT. CDR3 nucleotide sequence: TGTGCCAGCAGTCCAGAAGGGACAGGGGCCGGGCCCCAGCATTTT. It translates to CASSPEGTGAGPQHF.

The chain couples TRBV27 to TRBJ1-6, with 9 bases lining up with TRBD1. The CDR3 contains 15 residues. Germline V gives CDR1 MNHEY, CDR2 SMNVEV (reference sequence). Losses at the gene ends were 6 bases for V and 7 bases for J; bases not matched to a gene: 7. The CDR3 loop reads CASRRDRAQNSPLHF. CDR3 coding DNA: TGTGCCAGCAGAAGGGACAGGGCACAGAATTCACCCCTCCACTTT.

This chain uses TRBV11-2 with TRBJ2-1; the D gene is possibly TRBD1 (5 bases). Germline V CDR1 and CDR2: SGHAT, FQNNGV. V dropped 5 bases and J dropped 0 bases, with 11 bases sitting between them. CDR3 length: 15 residues. This CDR3 reads CASSPRESSYNEQFF. The CDR3 DNA is TGTGCCAGCAGCCCCAGGGAAAGCTCCTACAATGAGCAGTTCTTC.

The V and J genes are TRBV9 and TRBJ1-2; possibly TRBD1 for D (6 bases). Trimming removed 2 bases from V and 7 bases from J, with 12 bases in between. In germline, CDR1 is SGDLS, CDR2 YYNGEE. This CDR3 is built from 13 residues. The CDR3 DNA follows: TGTGCCAGCAGCGTTGGGGGGGCGTTTGGCTACACCTTC. This encodes CASSVGGAFGYTF. Together with reference TRBV9 and TRBJ1-2, the CDR3 gives the full variable domain: DSGVTQTPKHLITATGQRVTLRCSPRSGDLSVYWYQQSLDQGLQFLIQYYNGEERAKGNILERFSAQQFPDLHSELNLSSLELGDSALYFCASSVGGAFGYTFGSGTRLTVV.

The gene calls are TRBV5-1 and TRBJ1-1, with 7 nucleotides matching TRBD1. Trimming at V came to 4 bases and at J to 11 bases, leaving 11 bases not matched to a gene. Germline V CDR1 and CDR2: SGHRS, YFSETQ. The CDR3 has 13 amino acids. CDR3 DNA sequence: TGCGCCAGCAGCCCCACTACTACAGGGGCGGCTTTCTTT. Translation gives CASSPTTTGAAFF.

The V gene is TRBV7-9, the J gene TRBJ2-2; a weak D match, TRBD1 (6 bases). Per the germline V gene, CDR1 is SEHNR and CDR2 is FQNEAQ (reference sequence). The CDR3 is 18 amino acids. Trimming shortened V by 3 bases and J by 0 bases, and 17 bases separated the two germline ends. The CDR3 nucleotides read TGTGCCAGCAGCTTCAGGGGTTGGGGACAACCGAACACCGGGGAGCTGTTTTTT. Its protein product is CASSFRGWGQPNTGELFF. Variable domain in full (rest from reference TRBV7-9 and TRBJ2-2): DTGVSQNPRHKITKRGQNVTFRCDPISEHNRLYWYRQTLGQGPEFLTYFQNEAQLEKSRLLSDRFSAERPKGSFSTLEIQRTEQGDSAMYLCASSFRGWGQPNTGELFFGEGSRLTVL.

V usage is TRBV2 and J usage is TRBJ1-1, with D hard to call. Germline-derived CDR1 and CDR2 are SNHLY and FYNNEI. The CDR3 totals 14 residues. The V and J ends lost 6 bases and 1 base respectively, with 12 bases between them. The CDR3 DNA reads TGTGCCAGCAGCCAATTTGGAGGGAACACTGAAGCTTTCTTT. Protein sequence: CASSQFGGNTEAFF.

The rearrangement links TRBV19 to TRBJ2-1; TRBD2 is a possible D gene (6 bases). There are 14 residues in the CDR3. Per the germline V gene, CDR1 is LNHDA and CDR2 is SQIVND (reference sequence). V was shortened by 1 base and J by 7 bases, with 11 bases between the two germline ends. The CDR3 region is CASSIAAGRNEQFF. The CDR3 bases are TGTGCCAGTAGTATAGCTGCGGGGCGGAATGAGCAGTTCTTC.

On this clone: Sequence at one end of the junction differs from germline and may be a read error. V is TRBV5-1 and J is TRBJ2-5; unclear D gene. This CDR3 spans 12 amino acids. The germline V gene encodes CDR1 SGHRS and CDR2 YFSETQ. In DNA form, the CDR3 reads TGCGCCAGCAGCTTTGATCCCGAGAACCAGTACTTC. Translating gives CASSFDPENQYF.

V and J are TRBV5-1 and TRBJ1-5, with TRBD1 matching over 8 bases. Germline V lookup: CDR1 SGHRS, CDR2 YFSETQ. V lost 3 bases, J lost 3 bases, and 8 bases stayed unmatched. This CDR3 has 16 residues. The CDR3 DNA is TGCGCCAGCAGCTCGCCGGACAGGGACTTCAATCAGCCCCAGCATTTT. This translates into CASSSPDRDFNQPQHF. The whole variable domain, remainder taken from reference TRBV5-1 and TRBJ1-5, is KAGVTQTPRYLIKTRGQQVTLSCSPISGHRSVSWYQQTPGQGLQFLFEYFSETQRNKGNFPGRFSGRQFSNSRSEMNVSTLELGDSALYLCASSSPDRDFNQPQHFGDGTRLSIL.

A word on this clone: Other DNA variants within this sample encode the same CDR3. The gene calls are TRBV13 and TRBJ2-7; D is perhaps TRBD1 (5 bases). Trimming removed 1 base from V and 4 bases from J, with 14 bases in between. The CDR3 loop spans 15 amino acids. The germline gives CDR1 PRHDT, CDR2 FYEKMQ (reference sequence). The CDR3 coding sequence is TGTGCCAGCAGCTTAGCCTCAAGGGGCGCGTACGAGCAGTACTTC. Its translation: CASSLASRGAYEQYF.

V usage is TRBV5-4 and J usage is TRBJ1-4; D might be TRBD1 (6 bases). Per the germline V gene, CDR1 is SGHNT and CDR2 is YYREEE (reference sequence). V was shortened by 4 bases and J by 6 bases, with 13 bases between the two germline ends. This CDR3 has 14 residues. CDR3 bases: TGTGCCAGCAGCCCCGGGACACGATATGAAAAACTGTTTTTT. Its translation is CASSPGTRYEKLFF.